This entry lists 2 T cell receptor beta chains sequenced from one sample in a study of cytomegalovirus exposure and HLA in healthy donors. 13 Jbeta primers and 60 Vbeta primers were used for the PCR. This table comes from immunoSEQ multiplex PCR, and its TCRdb copy is limited to in-frame clones, with some not included. The sample includes 150,000 to 170,000 clones, roughly 77% seen only once; the top ten take around 7.2%. The material sequenced was PBMCs. The receptors shown here come from a man aged 30 to 39 in good health and CMV-seropositive.

V is TRBV7-8 and J is TRBJ1-1; 8 positions match TRBD1. CDR3 length: 15 amino acids. V lost 5 bases, J lost 12 bases, and 17 bases stayed unmatched. Germline V lookup: CDR1 SGHVS, CDR2 FQNEAQ. The CDR3 DNA is TGTGCCAGCAGCCCGCGGACAGGGTCAACCCCCCCATCTTTCTTT. Protein sequence: CASSPRTGSTPPSFF.

This CDR3 reads CASSLYQGIKYEQYF. For the CDR3, the DNA is TGTGCCAGCAGTTTATACCAGGGGATAAAGTACGAGCAGTACTTC. The chain combines TRBV27 with TRBJ2-7; D possibly corresponds to TRBD1 (6 bases). This CDR3 contains 15 residues. V gave up 1 base and J gave up 4 bases, with 14 bases separating them. Looked up from germline, CDR1 is MNHEY and CDR2 is SMNVEV (reference sequence).